This T cell receptor (beta chain) stems from a study of Graves' ophthalmopathy and Graves' hyperthyroidism. This clonotype was counted between two and nine times. TCR beta CDR3 amplification used RNA transcripts. RT-PCR was first run with HTBI primers, then multiplex PCR in a second round. In TCRdb, the multiplex PCR reads were re-called with MiXCR into one record per CDR3 protein. The profile shows some 750,000 distinct CDR3 sequences, approximately 40% of them singletons. Germline V gene data show CDR1 as SGDLS and CDR2 as YYNGEE. V was cut by 3 bases and J by 6 bases, with 14 bases left in between. The CDR3 covers 14 residues.

Sequenced input: peripheral blood. The sequence was collected from an adult man with Graves' ophthalmopathy. The rearrangement joins TRBV9 to TRBJ2-3; D may be TRBD1 or TRBD2 (5 bases each). The CDR3 spells CASSDGTTWDTQYF. Written as DNA, the CDR3 is TGTGCCAGCAGCGATGGGACCACTTGGGATACGCAGTATTTT.